The 7 T cell receptor beta chains in this list originate from one sample, sequenced in a study of blood T cell repertoires in COVID-19. Method: immunoSEQ multiplex PCR; TCRdb's copy keeps in-frame clones and lacks some. In the table there are fewer than 40,000 clones, approximately 85% of which are singletons. The sample was peripheral blood. The receptors were gathered from a human donor in a cohort sampled during active COVID-19.

The sample holds one count of this clone. The V and J genes are TRBV5-6 and TRBJ2-5; D possibly corresponds to TRBD1 (6 bases). Trimming removed 3 bases from V and 2 bases from J, with 20 bases in between. This CDR3 comprises 17 residues. Germline V CDR1 and CDR2: SGHDT, YYEEEE. The CDR3 region is CASSSLLKGVPQETQYF. CDR3 in DNA: TGTGCCAGCAGCTCGCTATTAAAGGGGGTCCCTCAAGAGACCCAGTACTTC.

This chain uses TRBV5-4 with TRBJ2-7; 7 nucleotides line up with TRBD2. The CDR3 runs 15 residues. Unmatched junction bases numbered 7, after V lost 0 bases and J lost 4 bases. Germline assignment: CDR1 SGHNT and CDR2 YYREEE (reference sequence). CDR3 nucleotide sequence: TGTGCCAGCAGCTTGGACAGCGGGGTTGGGTACGAGCAGTACTTC. Its translation is CASSLDSGVGYEQYF.

V usage is TRBV27 and J usage is TRBJ2-1; perhaps TRBD1 as D (6 bases). From germline, CDR1 is MNHEY and CDR2 SMNVEV (reference sequence). V lost 3 bases, J lost 4 bases, and 13 bases lay in between. CDR3 size: 15 residues. DNA for the CDR3: TGTGCCAGCAGTTTGGGGACACCTCGGTACAATGAGCAGTTCTTC. This translates into CASSLGTPRYNEQFF.

The chain has TRBV28 and TRBJ2-7; 8 bases line up with TRBD1. CDR3 length: 15 amino acids. Losses at the gene ends were 2 bases for V and 0 bases for J; bases not matched to a gene: 3. Germline CDR1 and CDR2: MDHEN and SYDVKM. The CDR3 DNA follows: TGTGCCAGCAGTTTAGGGACAGGCGGCTCCTACGAGCAGTACTTC. Encoded protein: CASSLGTGGSYEQYF.

The V call is TRBV7-3, the J call TRBJ2-2; 7 bases are shared with TRBD1. The trim removed 3 bases at V and 6 bases at J, leaving 7 bases unmatched. Germline V gene sequence: CDR1 SGHTA, CDR2 FQGTGA. The CDR3 length is 15 residues. This CDR3 is CASSLGRGFPGELFF. The CDR3 DNA reads TGTGCCAGCAGCTTGGGCAGGGGGTTCCCCGGGGAGCTGTTTTTT.

The genes are TRBV2 and TRBJ2-7, with TRBD1 as a possible D gene (6 bases). CDR1 SNHLY and CDR2 FYNNEI come from the germline V gene. Trimming left V 7 bases short and J 0 bases short, with 13 bases between. The CDR3 has 14 residues. The CDR3 nucleotides are TGTGCCAGCACCTTCGACAGGAGCTCCTACGAGCAGTACTTC. It translates to CASTFDRSSYEQYF.

V gene TRBV19 combines with J gene TRBJ1-1; D remains unclear. CDR1 is LNHDA and CDR2 is SQIVND in the germline V gene (reference sequence). Trimming cost V 1 base and J 1 base, with 13 bases left between them. This CDR3 spans 16 amino acids. CDR3: CASSIAERVSNTEAFF. The CDR3 coding sequence is TGTGCCAGTAGTATAGCCGAGAGGGTCTCGAACACTGAAGCTTTCTTT.